This T cell receptor beta chain was recorded in a study of blood T cell repertoires in COVID-19. Germline loops: CDR1 WSHSY, CDR2 SAAADI. Trimming took off 4 bases at V and 2 bases at J, with 8 bases between the two ends. The CDR3 consists of 13 residues. Method: immunoSEQ multiplex PCR; TCRdb's copy keeps in-frame clones and lacks some. In the table there are over 150,000 clones, approximately 83% of which are singletons. Sequenced sample: peripheral blood. The chain recombines TRBV10-2 with TRBJ1-1, with TRBD1 as a possible D gene (6 bases). The clonotype originates from an older woman with acute or convalescent COVID-19. CDR3 loop: CASSVGGNTEAFF. The CDR3 bases are TGCGCCAGCAGTGTAGGGGGAAACACTGAAGCTTTCTTT.